The 4 T cell receptor beta chains below all came from one sample that was sequenced in a study of T cell changes during pregnancy in multiple sclerosis. Data came from immunoSEQ multiplex PCR; TCRdb stores just in-frame clones and leaves some out. Among fewer than 25,000 clones listed, roughly 91% were seen once. The sequenced sample was CD8+ T cells from peripheral blood mononuclear cells, obtained in the first trimester of pregnancy. Source of these receptors: a female donor with multiple sclerosis, enrolled in a pregnancy study.

V gene TRBV28 combines with J gene TRBJ2-2; D unclear. Trimming stripped 9 bases from V and 7 bases from J, with 24 bases between. CDR1 MDHEN and CDR2 SYDVKM come from the germline V gene. This CDR3 is 16 amino acids long. The CDR3, as DNA: TGTGCCAGTCGACGGAAAGAGACAAGAGTCTTCGGGGAGCTGTTTTTT. Translating it yields CASRRKETRVFGELFF.

The chain joins TRBV29-1 to TRBJ2-7; a weak D match, TRBD2 (6 bases). Trimming removed 5 bases from V and 5 bases from J, with 16 bases in between. Germline V lookup: CDR1 SQVTM, CDR2 ANQGSEA. The CDR3 length is 13 residues. The DNA for the CDR3 is TGCAGCGTTACCCGAGGCGGGACCGACGAGCAGTACTTC. It translates to CSVTRGGTDEQYF.

V gene TRBV6-6 combines with J gene TRBJ2-7; 7 nucleotides match TRBD2. V lost 3 bases to trimming and J lost 2 bases; unmatched junction nucleotides: 4. CDR1 and CDR2 (germline): MNHNY, SVGAGI (reference sequence). The CDR3 runs to 14 residues. The CDR3 nucleotides are TGTGCCAGCAGTTATGGGACTATTACCTACGAGCAGTACTTC. Translated: CASSYGTITYEQYF.

The chain joins TRBV27 to TRBJ2-5; D perhaps matches TRBD2 (5 bases). CDR1 and CDR2 (germline): MNHEY, SMNVEV (reference sequence). V lost 0 bases and J lost 2, with 16 bases in between. The CDR3 sequence is 17 residues long. CDR3 bases: TGTGCCAGCAGTTTATCACCCTATGGAGGTACTCAAGAGACCCAGTACTTC. Protein product: CASSLSPYGGTQETQYF.